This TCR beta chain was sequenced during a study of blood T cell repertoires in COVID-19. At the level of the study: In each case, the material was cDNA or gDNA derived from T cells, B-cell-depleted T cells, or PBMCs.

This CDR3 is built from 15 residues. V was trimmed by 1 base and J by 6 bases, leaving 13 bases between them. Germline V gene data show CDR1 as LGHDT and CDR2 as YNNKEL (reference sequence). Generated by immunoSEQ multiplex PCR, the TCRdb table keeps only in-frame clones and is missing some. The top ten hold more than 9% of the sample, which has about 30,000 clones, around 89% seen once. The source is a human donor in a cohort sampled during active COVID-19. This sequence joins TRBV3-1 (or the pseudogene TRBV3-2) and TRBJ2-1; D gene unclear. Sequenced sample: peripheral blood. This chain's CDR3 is CASSQVNSRGNEQFF. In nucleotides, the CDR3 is TGTGCCAGCAGCCAAGTTAATAGTAGAGGCAATGAGCAGTTCTTC.